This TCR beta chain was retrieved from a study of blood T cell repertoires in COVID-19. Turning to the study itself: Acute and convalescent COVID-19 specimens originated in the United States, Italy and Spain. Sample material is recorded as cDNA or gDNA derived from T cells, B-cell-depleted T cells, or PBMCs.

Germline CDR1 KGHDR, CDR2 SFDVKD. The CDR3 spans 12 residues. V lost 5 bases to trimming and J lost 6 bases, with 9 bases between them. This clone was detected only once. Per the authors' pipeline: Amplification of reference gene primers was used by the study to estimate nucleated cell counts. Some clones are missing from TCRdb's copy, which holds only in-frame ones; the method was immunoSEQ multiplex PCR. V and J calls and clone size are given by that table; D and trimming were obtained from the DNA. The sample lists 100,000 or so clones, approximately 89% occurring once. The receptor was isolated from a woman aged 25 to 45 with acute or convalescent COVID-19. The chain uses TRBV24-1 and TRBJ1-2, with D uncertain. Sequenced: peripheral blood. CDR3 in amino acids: CATSAREDGYTF. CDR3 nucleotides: TGTGCCACCAGTGCCCGGGAGGATGGCTACACCTTC.